These T cell receptor beta chains were read from a single sample in a study of response to subunit inactivated influenza vaccine. Each CDR3 protein gets one entry after TCRdb re-called the RT-PCR reads with MiXCR. The sample has about 520,000 distinct CDR3 sequences; approximately 7.2% are singletons. Sequencing used PBMCs from blood, obtained around 25 months after vaccination. These receptors were taken from a man aged 45-69 years who received an inactivated influenza vaccine. Both conserved end residues are part of each CDR3.

j_gene: TRBJ2-1; v_gene: TRBV24-1; CDR3aa: CATSEGGPYNEQFF
j_gene: TRBJ1-2; v_gene: TRBV5-4; CDR3aa: CASSLEVNYGYTF
j_gene: TRBJ2-3; v_gene: TRBV5-1; CDR3aa: CASSLVGRATDTQYF
j_gene: TRBJ1-1; v_gene: TRBV24-1; CDR3aa: CATSDNTGLEAFF
j_gene: TRBJ2-2; v_gene: TRBV5-1; CDR3aa: CASSPTGRDTGELFF
j_gene: TRBJ1-1; v_gene: TRBV12-3/TRBV12-4; CDR3aa: CASSLRGAYTEAFF
j_gene: TRBJ2-7; v_gene: TRBV5-1; CDR3aa: CASRTGQSYEQYF
j_gene: TRBJ1-1; v_gene: TRBV18; CDR3aa: CASSPPWGHTEAFF
j_gene: TRBJ2-1; v_gene: TRBV9; CDR3aa: CASSYTSGDNEQFF
j_gene: TRBJ1-1; v_gene: TRBV7-2; CDR3aa: CASSRDRGWAFF
j_gene: TRBJ2-7; v_gene: TRBV28; CDR3aa: CASSNGAVYEQYF
j_gene: TRBJ2-1; v_gene: TRBV7-2; CDR3aa: CASSGGAGAPLGEQFF
j_gene: TRBJ1-5; v_gene: TRBV20-1; CDR3aa: CSARDAPGTAQPQHF